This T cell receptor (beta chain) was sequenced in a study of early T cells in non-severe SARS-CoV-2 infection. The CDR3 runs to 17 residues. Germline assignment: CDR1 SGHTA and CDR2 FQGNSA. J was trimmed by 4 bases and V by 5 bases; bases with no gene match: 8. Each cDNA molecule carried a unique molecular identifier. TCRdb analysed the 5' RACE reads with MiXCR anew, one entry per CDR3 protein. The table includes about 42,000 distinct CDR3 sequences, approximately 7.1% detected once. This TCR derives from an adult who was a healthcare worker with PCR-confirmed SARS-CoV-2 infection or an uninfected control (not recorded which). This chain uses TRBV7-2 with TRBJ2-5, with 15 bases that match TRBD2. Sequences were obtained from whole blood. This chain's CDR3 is CASSQGLAGGQGETQYF. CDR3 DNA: TGTGCCAGCAGCCAAGGACTAGCGGGGGGGCAGGGAGAGACCCAGTACTTC.